Given below is one T cell receptor beta chain in context. This sample was included in a study of blood T cell repertoires in COVID-19. Looking at the study overall: Both acute and convalescent COVID-19 samples were obtained from the United States, Italy and Spain. In each case, the material was cDNA or gDNA derived from T cells, B-cell-depleted T cells, or PBMCs.

Source study methods: Estimation of nucleated cell counts relied on the amplification of reference gene primers. Sequencing was performed with immunoSEQ multiplex PCR; in TCRdb, only in-frame clones are kept and a portion is missing. V and J calls and clone size follow that table, whereas D and trimming were derived from the DNA. The data contain approximately 90,000 clones, around 90% of them singletons. CDR3 length: 14 amino acids. Per the germline V gene, CDR1 is LNHDA and CDR2 is SQIVND (reference sequence). The V gene end was trimmed by 5 bases and the J gene end by 6 bases; junction bases not matched to a gene: 10.

Sequencing was done on a sample of peripheral blood. This receptor was taken from a woman over 75 with acute or convalescent COVID-19. The rearrangement uses TRBV19 and TRBJ2-7, with 7 bases fitting TRBD1. For the CDR3, the DNA is TGTGCCAGTAGTCAAGACAGGGCCCCCGGCGAGCAGTACTTC. Amino acid sequence: CASSQDRAPGEQYF.